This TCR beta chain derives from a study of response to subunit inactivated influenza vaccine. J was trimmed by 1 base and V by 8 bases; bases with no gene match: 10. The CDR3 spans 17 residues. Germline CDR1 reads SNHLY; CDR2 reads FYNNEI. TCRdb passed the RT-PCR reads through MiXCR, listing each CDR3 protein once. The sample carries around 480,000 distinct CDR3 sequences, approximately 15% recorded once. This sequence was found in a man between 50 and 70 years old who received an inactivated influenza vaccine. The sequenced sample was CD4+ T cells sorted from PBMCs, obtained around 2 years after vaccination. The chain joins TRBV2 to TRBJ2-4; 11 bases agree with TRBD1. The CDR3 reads CASSWDRGKGAKNIQYF. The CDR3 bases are TGTGCCAGCTCATGGGACAGGGGGAAAGGGGCCAAAAACATTCAGTACTTC.